One and the same sample provided the 7 T cell receptor beta chains below, sequenced in a study of chemoradiotherapy in HPV16-positive cancers. Clones were read by immunoSEQ multiplex PCR, and TCRdb kept only the in-frame ones, dropping some. The table has approximately 27,000 clones, approximately 80% seen once. The source material was blood, sampled from a patient who underwent chemoradiotherapy. These receptors were obtained from a human donor with HPV-associated anogenital cancer.

V is TRBV5-4 and J is TRBJ1-1, with D unresolved. V dropped 1 base and J dropped 0 bases, with 4 bases sitting between them. Germline lookup yields CDR1 SGHNT and CDR2 YYREEE (reference sequence). This CDR3 contains 13 residues. CDR3 in amino acids: CASSLPVNTEAFF. DNA for the CDR3: TGTGCCAGCAGCTTGCCAGTGAACACTGAAGCTTTCTTT.

Here the CDR3 reads CASSDRGGRSGELFF. The DNA of the CDR3 is TGTGCCAGCAGTGACCGGGGTGGACGATCCGGGGAGCTGTTTTTT. This chain links TRBV2 with TRBJ2-2, with a possible D match to TRBD2 (5 bases). The CDR3 is 15 amino acids. Germline V lookup: CDR1 SNHLY, CDR2 FYNNEI. The V gene lost 3 bases and the J gene lost 6 bases, with 14 bases spanning the gap.

V usage is TRBV14 and J usage is TRBJ1-1, with unresolved D. Trimming left V 0 bases short and J 1 base short, with 3 bases between. Germline V gene lookup returns CDR1 SGHDN and CDR2 FVKESK. This CDR3 has 13 residues. CDR3 coding DNA: TGTGCCAGCAGCCAAGACCAGAACACTGAAGCTTTCTTT. Amino acids: CASSQDQNTEAFF.

The chain couples TRBV2 to TRBJ1-1, with D maybe TRBD1 (6 bases). The CDR3 is made up of 13 amino acids. Trimming stripped 2 bases from V and 10 bases from J, with 14 bases between. Germline V gene data show CDR1 as SNHLY and CDR2 as FYNNEI. CDR3 bases: TGTGCCAGCAGTGAAACACAGGGCTTAGGAGCTTTCTTT. Encoded protein: CASSETQGLGAFF.

The genes are TRBV5-1 and TRBJ1-2; D is ambiguous. Germline CDR1 reads SGHRS; CDR2 reads YFSETQ. The CDR3 covers 13 residues. Between the trimmed V and J ends, which lost 3 bases and 6 bases, there was a span of 12 bases. The CDR3 coding sequence is TGCGCCAGCAGCTCGGGTCAGTATAATGGCTACACCTTC. Translating gives CASSSGQYNGYTF.

The rearrangement links TRBV23-1 to TRBJ2-3; D might be TRBD1 (7 bases). TRBV23-1 is an ORF, with its function uncertain. V was cut by 3 bases and J by 4 bases, with 26 bases left in between. The CDR3 runs 19 residues. CDR3 residues: CASSHPQGGTGCFPDTQYF. In DNA form, the CDR3 reads TGCGCCAGCAGTCACCCCCAGGGGGGAACAGGTTGTTTCCCAGATACGCAGTATTTT.

V is TRBV14 and J is TRBJ2-7; D perhaps matches TRBD2 (6 bases). Trimming removed 2 bases from V and 8 bases from J, with 10 bases in between. CDR1 and CDR2 (germline): SGHDN, FVKESK. The CDR3 is made up of 12 amino acids. CDR3 region: CASSQTGEKQYF. The CDR3 region has the DNA TGTGCCAGCAGCCAAACGGGGGAAAAGCAGTACTTC.